The present TCR beta chain was sequenced within a study of PD-1 blockade in classical Hodgkin lymphoma. Data came from immunoSEQ multiplex PCR; TCRdb stores just in-frame clones and leaves some out. Altogether roughly 86,000 clones are present, 75% to 85% being singletons, with the ten largest covering more than 15%. The time point was: cycle 4 day 1 (C4D1), after more than 5 weeks of nivolumab. Relapse after autologous stem cell transplantation occurred in every patient, and brentuximab vedotin exposure varied. Trimming cost V 0 bases and J 3 bases, with 0 bases left between them. CDR1 and CDR2 from the germline V gene are KGHSH and LQKENI. The CDR3 length is 12 residues.

The sequence was collected from a human donor with classical Hodgkin lymphoma. The gene calls are TRBV18 and TRBJ1-5; D gene unclear. Source: peripheral blood mononuclear cells (PBMCs), taken before the fourth cycle of nivolumab. The CDR3 region is CASSPPNQPQHF. CDR3 DNA sequence: TGTGCCAGCTCACCACCCAATCAGCCCCAGCATTTT.